The 9 T cell receptor beta chains below were found in one sample sequenced in a study of cytomegalovirus exposure and HLA in healthy donors. The PCR had 60 Vbeta and 13 Jbeta primers. The table came from immunoSEQ multiplex PCR; TCRdb's copy has only in-frame clones and leaves some out. In the table there are fewer than 90,000 clones, 70% to 80% of which are singletons. The sequenced sample consisted of PBMCs. The receptor source for this set is a woman aged 40 to 50 in good health and CMV-seropositive.

The CDR3 nucleotides read TGTGCCAGCAGCTTAGCGGGCGGGAGAGGGAATGAGCAGTTCTTC. Protein: CASSLAGGRGNEQFF. V gene TRBV7-2 combines with J gene TRBJ2-1; 7 nucleotides match TRBD2. The V and J ends lost 0 bases and 7 bases, in that order; junction bases with no gene match: 6. The CDR3 has 15 residues. The germline CDR1 and CDR2 sequences are SGHTA and FQGNSA.

This clone showed up just a few times. Other DNA variants within this sample encode the same CDR3. This chain joins TRBV6-5 and TRBJ2-7; 9 positions match TRBD1. With V trimmed by 0 bases and J by 4 bases, 4 bases remained unmatched. This CDR3 contains 15 residues. Per the germline V gene, CDR1 is MNHEY and CDR2 is SVGAGI. CDR3 sequence: CASSYSGTGNYEQYF. CDR3 sequence (DNA): TGTGCCAGCAGTTACTCCGGGACAGGGAATTACGAGCAGTACTTC.

The chain carries TRBV7-2 and TRBJ1-5, with a weak D call TRBD1 (6 bases). The CDR3 covers 15 residues. Germline CDR1 and CDR2: SGHTA and FQGNSA. Deletions cut 8 bases from V and 3 bases from J, with 17 bases between. The CDR3 DNA reads as TGTGCCAGCTCTAAAGGGGGATTTGACAATCAGCCCCAGCATTTT. Its protein product is CASSKGGFDNQPQHF.

The rearrangement uses TRBV6-1 and TRBJ1-5, with 8 bases fitting TRBD1. J gave up 6 bases and V 2 bases, and 3 bases lay outside the gene matches. The V gene's germline CDR1 is MNHNS and CDR2 SASEGT. This CDR3 has 14 amino acids. The CDR3 region has the DNA TGTGCCAGCAGTGAACCCCAGGGGGCTCAGCCCCAGCATTTT. Translating gives CASSEPQGAQPQHF.

The J gene is TRBJ2-1, the V gene TRBV6-5, with TRBD1 matching 11 bases. V lost 7 bases, J lost 9 bases, and 11 bases stayed unmatched. The CDR3 loop spans 15 amino acids. Germline V CDR1 and CDR2: MNHEY, SVGAGI. The CDR3: CASNHGGTGGFEQFF. Here the CDR3 DNA reads TGTGCCAGCAATCATGGCGGGACAGGGGGGTTTGAGCAGTTCTTC.

V and J are TRBV2 and TRBJ2-1; TRBD2 matches 12 bases. Germline-derived CDR1 and CDR2 are SNHLY and FYNNEI. The V and J ends lost 3 bases and 0 bases, in that order; junction bases with no gene match: 15. CDR3 length equals 21 residues. CDR3 DNA sequence: TGTGCCAGCAGTGACAGTCACTTGACTAGCGGGGGCCCCAGCTCCTACAATGAGCAGTTCTTC. Residues: CASSDSHLTSGGPSSYNEQFF.

This clone was counted a single time. CDR3 coding DNA: TGTGCCAGCAGTTACACAGAGAAGCAGAACACTGAAGCTTTCTTT. The encoded protein is CASSYTEKQNTEAFF. The chain combines TRBV2 with TRBJ1-1; no clear D gene. Looked up from germline, CDR1 is SNHLY and CDR2 is FYNNEI. V was clipped by 5 bases and J by 1 base, with 14 bases between them. This CDR3 contains 15 residues. The full variable domain, rest sourced from reference TRBV2 and TRBJ1-1, is EPEVTQTPSHQVTQMGQEVILRCVPISNHLYFYWYRQILGQKVEFLVSFYNNEISEKSEIFDDQFSVERPDGSNFTLKIRSTKLEDSAMYFCASSYTEKQNTEAFFGQGTRLTVV.

This sequence joins TRBV7-2 and TRBJ2-1; 9 nucleotides agree with TRBD1. The CDR3 has 14 residues. After removal of 4 bases from V and 7 bases from J, the junction contained 5 bases not matched to a gene. Germline V gives CDR1 SGHTA, CDR2 FQGNSA. The CDR3 region is CASSSGQGRNEQFF. The CDR3 DNA is TGTGCCAGCAGCTCAGGACAGGGGAGGAATGAGCAGTTCTTC.

The chain links TRBV9 to TRBJ1-2, with 7 bases identical to TRBD1. The CDR3 contains 16 residues. Germline assignment: CDR1 SGDLS and CDR2 YYNGEE. V lost 0 bases, J lost 4 bases, and 9 bases stayed unmatched. In DNA form, the CDR3 reads TGTGCCAGCAGCGTAGAAGTGGCTGGACAGGCCTATGGCTACACCTTC. Amino acid sequence: CASSVEVAGQAYGYTF.